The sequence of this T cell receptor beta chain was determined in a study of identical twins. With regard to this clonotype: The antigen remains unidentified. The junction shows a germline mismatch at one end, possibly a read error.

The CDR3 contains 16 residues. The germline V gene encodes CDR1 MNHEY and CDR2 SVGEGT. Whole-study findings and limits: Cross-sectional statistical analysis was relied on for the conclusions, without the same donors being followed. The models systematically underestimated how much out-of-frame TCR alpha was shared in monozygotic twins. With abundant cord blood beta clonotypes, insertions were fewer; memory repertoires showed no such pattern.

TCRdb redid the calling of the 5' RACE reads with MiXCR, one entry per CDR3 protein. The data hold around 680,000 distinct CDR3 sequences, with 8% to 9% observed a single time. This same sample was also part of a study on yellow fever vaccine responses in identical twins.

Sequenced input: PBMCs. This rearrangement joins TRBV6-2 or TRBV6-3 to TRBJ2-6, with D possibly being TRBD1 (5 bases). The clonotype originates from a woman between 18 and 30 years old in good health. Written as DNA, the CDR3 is TGTGCCAGCTCCTACTTAGAGGTCTCTGGGGCCAACGTTCTGACTTTC. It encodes CASSYLEVSGANVLTF.